This TCR beta chain was captured by sequencing in a study of blood T cell repertoires in COVID-19. Assay: immunoSEQ multiplex PCR; the TCRdb copy retains only in-frame clones and omits some. The sample contains some 380,000 clones, approximately 91% of which appear only once. Trimming took 3 bases from V and 8 from J, leaving 13 bases between them. Germline loops: CDR1 DFQATT, CDR2 SNEGSKA (reference sequence). The CDR3 is 12 residues long. The sequencing input was PBMCs or T cells enriched from blood (not recorded which). This receptor was taken from a woman in her forties with acute COVID-19. The V call is TRBV20-1, the J call TRBJ1-2; a weak D match, TRBD1 (5 bases). CDR3 amino acids: CSASATAAGYTF. For the CDR3, the DNA is TGCAGTGCTAGTGCGACAGCAGCAGGCTACACCTTC.